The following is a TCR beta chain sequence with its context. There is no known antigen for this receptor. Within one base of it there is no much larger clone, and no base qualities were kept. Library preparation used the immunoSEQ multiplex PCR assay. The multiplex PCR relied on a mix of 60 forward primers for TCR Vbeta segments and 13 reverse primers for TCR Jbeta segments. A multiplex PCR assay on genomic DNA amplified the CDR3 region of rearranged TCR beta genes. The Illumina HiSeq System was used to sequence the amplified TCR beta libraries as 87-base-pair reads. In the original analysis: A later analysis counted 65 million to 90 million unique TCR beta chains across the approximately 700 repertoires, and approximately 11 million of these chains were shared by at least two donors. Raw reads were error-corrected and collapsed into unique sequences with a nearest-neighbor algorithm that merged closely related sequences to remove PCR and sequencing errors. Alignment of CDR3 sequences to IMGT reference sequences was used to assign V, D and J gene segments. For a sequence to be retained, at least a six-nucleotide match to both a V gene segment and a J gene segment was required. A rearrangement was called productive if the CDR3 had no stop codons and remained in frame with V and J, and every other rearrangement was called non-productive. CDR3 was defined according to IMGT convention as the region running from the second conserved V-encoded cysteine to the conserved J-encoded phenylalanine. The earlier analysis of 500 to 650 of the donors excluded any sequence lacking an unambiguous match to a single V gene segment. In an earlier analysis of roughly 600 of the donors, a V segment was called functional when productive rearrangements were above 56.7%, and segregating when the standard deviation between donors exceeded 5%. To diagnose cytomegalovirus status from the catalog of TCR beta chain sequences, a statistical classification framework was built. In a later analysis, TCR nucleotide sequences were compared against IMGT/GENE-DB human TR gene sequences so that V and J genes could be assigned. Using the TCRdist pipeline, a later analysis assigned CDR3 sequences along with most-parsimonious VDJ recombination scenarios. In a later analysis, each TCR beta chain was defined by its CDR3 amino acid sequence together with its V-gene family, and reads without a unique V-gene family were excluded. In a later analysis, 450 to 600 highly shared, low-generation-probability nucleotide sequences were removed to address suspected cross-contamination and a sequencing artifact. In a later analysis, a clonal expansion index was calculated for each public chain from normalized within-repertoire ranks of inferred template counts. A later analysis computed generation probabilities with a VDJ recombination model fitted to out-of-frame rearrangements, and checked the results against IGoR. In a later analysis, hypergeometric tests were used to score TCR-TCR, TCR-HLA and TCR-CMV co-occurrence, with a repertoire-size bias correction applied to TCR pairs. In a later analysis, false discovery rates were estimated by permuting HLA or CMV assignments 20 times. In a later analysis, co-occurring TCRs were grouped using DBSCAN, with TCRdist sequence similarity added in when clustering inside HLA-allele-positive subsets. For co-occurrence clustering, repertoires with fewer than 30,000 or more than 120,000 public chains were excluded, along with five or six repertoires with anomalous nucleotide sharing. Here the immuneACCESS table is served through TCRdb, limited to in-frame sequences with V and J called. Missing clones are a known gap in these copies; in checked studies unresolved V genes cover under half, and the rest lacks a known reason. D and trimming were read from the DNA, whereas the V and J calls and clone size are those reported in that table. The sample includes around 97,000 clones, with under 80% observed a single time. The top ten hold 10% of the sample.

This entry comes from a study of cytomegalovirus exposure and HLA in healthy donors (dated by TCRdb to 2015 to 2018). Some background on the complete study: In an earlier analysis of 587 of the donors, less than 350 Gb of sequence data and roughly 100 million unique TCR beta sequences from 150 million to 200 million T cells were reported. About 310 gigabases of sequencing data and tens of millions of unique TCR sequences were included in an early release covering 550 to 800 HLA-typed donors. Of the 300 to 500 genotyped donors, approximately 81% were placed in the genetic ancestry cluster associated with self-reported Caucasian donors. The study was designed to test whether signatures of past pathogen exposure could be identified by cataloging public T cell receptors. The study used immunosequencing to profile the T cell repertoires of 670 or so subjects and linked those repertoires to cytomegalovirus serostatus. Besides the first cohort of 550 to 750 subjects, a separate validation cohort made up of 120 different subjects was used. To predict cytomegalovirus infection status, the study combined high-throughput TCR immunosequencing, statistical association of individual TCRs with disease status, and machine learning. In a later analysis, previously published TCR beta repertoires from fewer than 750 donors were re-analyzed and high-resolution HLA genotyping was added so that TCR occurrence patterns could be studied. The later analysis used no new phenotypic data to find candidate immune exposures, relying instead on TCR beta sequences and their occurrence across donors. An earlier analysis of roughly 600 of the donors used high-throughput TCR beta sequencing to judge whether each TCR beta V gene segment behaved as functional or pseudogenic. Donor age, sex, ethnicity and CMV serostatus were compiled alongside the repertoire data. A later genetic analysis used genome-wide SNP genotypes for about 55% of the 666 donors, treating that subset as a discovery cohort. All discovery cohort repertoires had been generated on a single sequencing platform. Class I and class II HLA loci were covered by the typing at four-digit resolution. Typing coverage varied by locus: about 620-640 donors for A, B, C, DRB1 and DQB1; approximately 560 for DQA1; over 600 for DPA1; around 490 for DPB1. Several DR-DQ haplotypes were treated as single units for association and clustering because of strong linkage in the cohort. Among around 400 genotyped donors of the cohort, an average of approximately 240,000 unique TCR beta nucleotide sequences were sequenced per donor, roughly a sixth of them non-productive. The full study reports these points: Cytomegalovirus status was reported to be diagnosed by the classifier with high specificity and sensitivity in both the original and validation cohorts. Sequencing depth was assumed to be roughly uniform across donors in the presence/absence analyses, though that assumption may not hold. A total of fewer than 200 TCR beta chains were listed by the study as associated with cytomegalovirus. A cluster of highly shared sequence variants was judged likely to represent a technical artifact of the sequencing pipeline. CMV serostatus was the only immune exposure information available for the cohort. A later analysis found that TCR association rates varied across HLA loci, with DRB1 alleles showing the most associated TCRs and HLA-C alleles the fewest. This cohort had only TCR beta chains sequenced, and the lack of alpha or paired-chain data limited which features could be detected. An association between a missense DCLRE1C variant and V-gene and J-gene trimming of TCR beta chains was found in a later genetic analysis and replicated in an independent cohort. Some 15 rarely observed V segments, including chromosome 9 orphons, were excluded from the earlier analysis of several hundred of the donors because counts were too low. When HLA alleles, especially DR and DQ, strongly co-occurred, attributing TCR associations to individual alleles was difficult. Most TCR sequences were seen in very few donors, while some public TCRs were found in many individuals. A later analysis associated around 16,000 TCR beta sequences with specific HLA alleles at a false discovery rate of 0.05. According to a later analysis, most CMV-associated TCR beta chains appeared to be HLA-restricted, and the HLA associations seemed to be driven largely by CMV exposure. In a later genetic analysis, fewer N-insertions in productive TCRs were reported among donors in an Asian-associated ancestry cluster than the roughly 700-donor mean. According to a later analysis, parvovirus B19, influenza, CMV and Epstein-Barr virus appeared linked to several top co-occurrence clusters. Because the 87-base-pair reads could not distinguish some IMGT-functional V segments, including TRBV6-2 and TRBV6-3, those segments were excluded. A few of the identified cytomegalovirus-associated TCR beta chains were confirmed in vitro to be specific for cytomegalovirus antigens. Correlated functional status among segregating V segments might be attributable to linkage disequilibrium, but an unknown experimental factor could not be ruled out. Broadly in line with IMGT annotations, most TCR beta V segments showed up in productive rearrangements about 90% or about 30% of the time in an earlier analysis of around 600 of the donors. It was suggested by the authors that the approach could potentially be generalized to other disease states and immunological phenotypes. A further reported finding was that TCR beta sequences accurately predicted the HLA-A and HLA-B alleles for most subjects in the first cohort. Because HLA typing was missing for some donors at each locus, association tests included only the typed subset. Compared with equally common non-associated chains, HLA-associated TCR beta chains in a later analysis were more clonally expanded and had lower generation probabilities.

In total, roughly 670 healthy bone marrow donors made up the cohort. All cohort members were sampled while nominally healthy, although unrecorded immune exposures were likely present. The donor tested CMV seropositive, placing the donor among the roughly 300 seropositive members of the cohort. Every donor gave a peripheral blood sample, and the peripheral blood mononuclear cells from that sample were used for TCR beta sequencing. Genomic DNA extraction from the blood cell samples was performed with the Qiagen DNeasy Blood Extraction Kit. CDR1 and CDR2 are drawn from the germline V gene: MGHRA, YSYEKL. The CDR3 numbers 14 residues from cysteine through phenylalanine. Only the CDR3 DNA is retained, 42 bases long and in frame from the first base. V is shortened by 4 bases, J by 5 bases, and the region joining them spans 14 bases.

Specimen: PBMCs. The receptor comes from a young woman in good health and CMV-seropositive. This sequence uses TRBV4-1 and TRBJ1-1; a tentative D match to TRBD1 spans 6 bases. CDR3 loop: CASSPRGGGTEAFF. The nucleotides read TGCGCCAGCAGCCCCCGGGGAGGGGGGACTGAAGCTTTCTTT.